Listed below are T cell receptor beta chains from one sample, sequenced in a study of CD8 T cells in Susac syndrome. TCRdb ran MiXCR on the immunoSEQ multiplex PCR reads and lists one entry per CDR3 protein. Of around 77,000 distinct CDR3 sequences listed, 96% are singletons. Sequenced input: CD4+ T cells from PBMCs. The receptors were gathered from a human donor with multiple sclerosis. CDR3s include the opening cysteine and the closing phenylalanine or tryptophan. D genes are given only for firm matches. Clone size is stated in some rows and not others, as once, few, many or a class when expanded.

v_call	j_call	d_call	clone_size	cdr3_nt	cdr3_aa
TRBV3-1	TRBJ1-4	NA	once	TGTGCCAGCAGCCAAGATCCAGGGTCAGGAAAACTGTTTTTT	CASSQDPGSGKLFF
TRBV24-1	TRBJ1-2	NA	NA	TGTGCCACCAGTGAGCCACGTCAGGGAAGGGGTGGCTACACCTTC	CATSEPRQGRGGYTF
TRBV9	TRBJ2-1	TRBD1	NA	TGTGCCAGCAGCGGAGGGACAGGGACTCTTTTAGGGAATGAGCAGTTCTTC	CASSGGTGTLLGNEQFF
TRBV20-1	TRBJ1-6	NA	NA	TGCAGTGCTAGAGATATCTTCTCTAATTCACCCCTCCACTTT	CSARDIFSNSPLHF
TRBV28	TRBJ2-4	NA	NA	TGTGCCACCACTATCCCGTCAACCAAAAACATTCAGTACTTC	CATTIPSTKNIQYF
TRBV12-3/TRBV12-4	TRBJ1-1	TRBD1	once	TGTGCCAGCAGTTTGACAGGGGACACTGAAGCTTTCTTT	CASSLTGDTEAFF
TRBV3-1	TRBJ2-2	TRBD1	NA	TGTGCCAGCAGCTCGCCCGGGACAGGGAGCACCGGGGAGCTGTTTTTT	CASSSPGTGSTGELFF
TRBV7-9	TRBJ2-7	TRBD1	NA	TGTGCCAGCAGCCCGGGGACAGGGTGGCACGAGCAGTACTTC	CASSPGTGWHEQYF
TRBV28	TRBJ2-1	NA	NA	TGTGCCAGCAGTCCCCCGGGGGCCAACTACAATGAGCAGTTCTTC	CASSPPGANYNEQFF
TRBV6-1	TRBJ2-1	NA	NA	TGTGCCAGCAGTGAGCCCCCGGAGCAGTTCTTC	CASSEPPEQFF
TRBV2	TRBJ1-1	NA	NA	TGTGCCAGCAGTGAATCGGAAAGAAGCACTGAAGCTTTCTTT	CASSESERSTEAFF
TRBV5-4	TRBJ2-7	NA	NA	TGTGCCAGCAGCTTGGCCGGAGGAGGATCCTACGAGCAGTACTTC	CASSLAGGGSYEQYF
TRBV19	TRBJ1-2	NA	once	TGTGCCAGTAGTACCTATTCCGATCCCCGCTATGGCTACACCTTC	CASSTYSDPRYGYTF
TRBV20-1	TRBJ1-1	NA	NA	TGCAGTGCTAGGGTCCCGGGGAGGAGCACTGAAGCTTTCTTT	CSARVPGRSTEAFF
TRBV5-1	TRBJ2-5	NA	NA	TGCGCCAGCAGCCCCGGGACCCAAGAGACCCAGTACTTC	CASSPGTQETQYF
TRBV20-1	TRBJ2-3	TRBD2	NA	TGCAGTGCCCGAGACCCTGCGGCGGGGGGCACAGATACGCAGTATTTT	CSARDPAAGGTDTQYF
TRBV3-1	TRBJ2-5	TRBD2	NA	TGTGCCAGCAGCCAAGATCTCCGACTAGCGACCCAAGAGACCCAGTACTTC	CASSQDLRLATQETQYF
TRBV20-1	TRBJ1-4	NA	NA	TGCAGTGCTAGAGATCAGGGCTCGGGTAATGAAAAACTGTTTTTT	CSARDQGSGNEKLFF
TRBV20-1	TRBJ2-3	NA	once	TGCAGTGCTAGAGGAGATGTAGGGAGCCATACGCAGTATTTT	CSARGDVGSHTQYF
TRBV3-1	TRBJ2-3	NA	NA	TGTGCCAGCAGCCGAGCCGGGGCAGGTAGCACAGATACGCAGTATTTT	CASSRAGAGSTDTQYF
TRBV18	TRBJ2-7	TRBD1	NA	TGTGCCAGCTCACCGGGGACAGGGCTATACGAGCAGTACTTC	CASSPGTGLYEQYF
TRBV29-1	TRBJ1-1	NA	NA	TGCAGCGTTGTAGGGACACCCGGGGCTGAAGCTTTCTTT	CSVVGTPGAEAFF
TRBV5-4	TRBJ2-2	TRBD1	NA	TGTGCCAGCAGCTTCCTCTCAGGGGGCATCACCGGGGAGCTGTTTTTT	CASSFLSGGITGELFF
TRBV19	TRBJ2-5	TRBD1	NA	TGTGCCAGTAAGAGGACAGGGGCGGTGGAGACCCAGTACTTC	CASKRTGAVETQYF
TRBV9	TRBJ1-1	NA	NA	TGTGCCAGCAGCCCAAGGGGGGAGAACACTGAAGCTTTCTTT	CASSPRGENTEAFF